The 18 T cell receptor beta chains listed next were all sequenced from one sample in a study of CD8+ T cells in alopecia areata. Investigators isolated RNA and reverse transcribed it into cDNA to act as the sequencing template. The protocol was immunoSEQ multiplex PCR, while the TCRdb copy is restricted to in-frame clones and leaves out a portion. The table shows 200,000 to 250,000 clones, with less than 80% occurring only once. Source: CD4+ T cells sorted from blood, taken at week 0. The receptors come from a human donor with alopecia areata.

The genes are TRBV29-1 and TRBJ2-7; 8 bases are a match to TRBD1. With 6 bases clipped from V and 3 bases from J, the junction kept 10 bases outside the gene matches. Germline CDR1 and CDR2: SQVTM and ANQGSEA. This CDR3 region has 14 residues. CDR3 coding DNA: TGCAGCGTGACCCGGACAGGGTCGGGCTACGAGCAGTACTTC. Amino acids: CSVTRTGSGYEQYF.

The CDR3 protein is CASSLPQGSNTEAFF. CDR3 in DNA: TGTGCCAGCAGCCTCCCACAGGGGTCGAACACTGAAGCTTTCTTT. J is TRBJ1-1 and V is TRBV7-9, with TRBD1 matching 7 bases. CDR3 length: 15 residues. Germline V gene lookup returns CDR1 SEHNR and CDR2 FQNEAQ (reference sequence). Trimming removed 5 bases from V and 1 base from J; junction bases left unmatched: 7.

This clone was counted only a few times. The chain combines TRBV19 with TRBJ2-1, with D possibly TRBD2 on 5 matching bases. Germline-derived CDR1 and CDR2 are LNHDA and SQIVND (reference sequence). V lost 0 bases, J lost 2 bases, and 5 bases lay in between. This CDR3 has 14 residues. The chain's CDR3 is CASSIETTYNEQFF. For the CDR3, the DNA is TGTGCCAGTAGTATAGAGACTACCTACAATGAGCAGTTCTTC.

The sample holds a few counts of this clone. The chain is built from TRBV25-1 and TRBJ2-1, with 7 bases lining up with TRBD1. The CDR3 has 15 amino acids. Trimming at V came to 6 bases and at J to 4 bases, leaving 9 bases not matched to a gene. Germline CDR1 and CDR2: MGHDK and SYGVNS. CDR3 sequence: CASRDDRDRYNEQFF. CDR3 in DNA: TGTGCCAGCAGGGACGACAGGGATCGATACAATGAGCAGTTCTTC.

The chain couples TRBV11-2 to TRBJ2-7; 7 nucleotides align to TRBD1. J was trimmed by 12 bases and V by 1 base; bases with no gene match: 12. Looked up from germline, CDR1 is SGHAT and CDR2 is FQNNGV. CDR3 length: 14 residues. In DNA form, the CDR3 reads TGTGCCAGCAGCTTAGCCGGGGACAGCCGGGCAGGGTACTTC. Translating it yields CASSLAGDSRAGYF. Full variable domain (missing parts from reference TRBV11-2 and TRBJ2-7): EAGVAQSPRYKIIEKRQSVAFWCNPISGHATLYWYQQILGQGPKLLIQFQNNGVVDDSQLPKDRFSAERLKGVDSTLKIQPAKLEDSAVYLCASSLAGDSRAGYFGPGTRLTVT.

The rearrangement links TRBV7-2 to TRBJ2-7; D not resolved. Between the trimmed V and J ends, which lost 7 bases and 6 bases, there was a span of 19 bases. This CDR3 is 14 amino acids long. Germline CDR1 reads SGHTA; CDR2 reads FQGNSA. The CDR3 nucleotides are TGTGCCAGCACGCAAGGGCTACGGTTGGTCGAGCAGTACTTC. Protein: CASTQGLRLVEQYF.

The chain employs TRBV4-1 and TRBJ1-1; 8 positions match TRBD1. CDR1 is MGHRA, CDR2 YSYEKL, per germline. Unmatched junction bases numbered 7, after V lost 4 bases and J lost 6 bases. CDR3 length: 14 amino acids. Here the CDR3 reads CASSLDRGRAEAFF. The CDR3 nucleotides read TGCGCCAGCAGCCTCGACAGGGGAAGGGCTGAAGCTTTCTTT.

This clone is a singleton in its sample. The chain combines TRBV7-3 with TRBJ2-1; no reliable D call. Trimming took off 0 bases at V and 7 bases at J, with 7 bases between the two ends. CDR1 and CDR2 (germline): SGHTA, FQGTGA. The CDR3 spans 13 residues. CDR3 sequence reads: CASSLTGSNEQFF. The CDR3 DNA is TGTGCCAGCAGCTTAACAGGTTCTAATGAGCAGTTCTTC.

On this clone: Other DNA sequences in the same sample also yield this CDR3. This chain connects TRBV10-3 to TRBJ2-5, with D unresolved. There are 13 residues in the CDR3. Per the germline V gene, CDR1 is ENHRY and CDR2 is SYGVKD. V dropped 3 bases and J dropped 4 bases, with 9 bases sitting between them. CDR3 region: CAISDGRRETQYF. The CDR3 bases are TGTGCCATCAGTGACGGGCGTAGAGAGACCCAGTACTTC.

This chain connects TRBV13 to TRBJ1-4; the match to TRBD1 covers 8 bases. This CDR3 has 15 residues. V dropped 4 bases and J dropped 8; count of bases not matched to a gene: 9. Germline V lookup: CDR1 PRHDT, CDR2 FYEKMQ (reference sequence). The CDR3 region has the DNA TGTGCCAGCAGCTCAAGGACAGGGAGACGGGAAAAACTGTTTTTT. Residues: CASSSRTGRREKLFF. The entire variable domain, with the rest obtained from reference TRBV13 and TRBJ1-4, is as follows: AAGVIQSPRHLIKEKRETATLKCYPIPRHDTVYWYQQGPGQDPQFLISFYEKMQSDKGSIPDRFSAQQFSDYHSELNMSSLELGDSALYFCASSSRTGRREKLFFGSGTQLSVL.

CDR3 region: CASSPLTAETQYF. The DNA for the CDR3 is TGTGCCAGCTCACCCCTGACAGCGGAGACCCAGTACTTC. The gene calls are TRBV18 and TRBJ2-5; D is perhaps TRBD1 (5 bases). The germline CDR1 and CDR2 sequences are KGHSH and LQKENI. V lost 3 bases and J 5 bases, leaving 10 bases between the germline ends. The CDR3 loop spans 13 amino acids.

V gene TRBV7-2 combines with J gene TRBJ1-1; perhaps TRBD1 as D (6 bases). CDR1 is SGHTA, CDR2 FQGNSA, per germline. The length of the CDR3 is 14 residues. Trimming left V 1 base short and J 4 bases short, with 10 bases between. The CDR3 DNA sequence: TGTGCCAGCAGCTTAGGGGGGCTTGGCACTGAAGCTTTCTTT. It translates to CASSLGGLGTEAFF.

This clone came up a few times. The V call is TRBV13, the J call TRBJ1-2, with 12 bases identical to TRBD1. The ends lost 5 bases at V and 3 bases at J; junction bases unmatched: 7. Per germline, CDR1 PRHDT and CDR2 FYEKMQ (reference sequence). The CDR3 runs to 16 residues. CDR3 nucleotides: TGTGCCAGCAGCCGCCGGGACAGGGGGCCCCACTATGGCTACACCTTC. This translates into CASSRRDRGPHYGYTF.

This chain links TRBV30 with TRBJ2-7; 7 positions match TRBD2. J lost 5 bases, V lost 0 bases, and 4 bases had no gene match. Germline CDR1 and CDR2: GTSNPN and SVGIG (reference sequence). The length of the CDR3 is 13 residues. The DNA for the CDR3 is TGTGCCTGGAGTGTACTGGGAGGGGACGAGCAGTACTTC. Its protein product is CAWSVLGGDEQYF.

The rearrangement uses TRBV29-1 and TRBJ1-1; TRBD1 might be the D (5 bases). V lost 3 bases and J lost 1, with 6 bases in between. The germline V gene encodes CDR1 SQVTM and CDR2 ANQGSEA. The CDR3 consists of 12 residues. CDR3 coding DNA: TGCAGCGTTGATGACAGGAACACTGAAGCTTTCTTT. Residues: CSVDDRNTEAFF.

Of note for this clone: This sample also contains other DNA sequences that code for the same CDR3. This chain uses TRBV29-1 with TRBJ1-4, with 7 bases matching TRBD1. This CDR3 is built from 12 residues. Trimming at V came to 4 bases and at J to 4 bases, leaving 0 bases not matched to a gene. The germline gives CDR1 SQVTM, CDR2 ANQGSEA. CDR3 nucleotides: TGCAGCGTTGGACAGGGTAATGAAAAACTGTTTTTT. Its translation is CSVGQGNEKLFF.

This clone was seen once. The CDR3 DNA is TGCGCCAGCAGCCTCCGGACTAGTACAGGGACTGGGGCCAACGTCCTGACTTTC. Protein product: CASSLRTSTGTGANVLTF. The V gene is TRBV4-1, the J gene TRBJ2-6; D is perhaps TRBD2 (7 bases). This CDR3 has 18 residues. V dropped 4 bases and J dropped 2 bases, with 18 bases sitting between them. Germline loops: CDR1 MGHRA, CDR2 YSYEKL.

This clone was seen a few times. The chain links TRBV25-1 to TRBJ1-5; perhaps TRBD1 as D (6 bases). In germline, CDR1 is MGHDK, CDR2 SYGVNS. Deletions cut 6 bases from V and 6 bases from J, with 15 bases between. The CDR3 is 14 amino acids. CDR3 loop: CASRGQGKGQPQHF. The CDR3 DNA follows: TGTGCCAGCAGGGGGCAGGGGAAGGGTCAGCCCCAGCATTTT. Drawing the rest from reference TRBV25-1 and TRBJ1-5, the complete variable domain is EADIYQTPRYLVIGTGKKITLECSQTMGHDKMYWYQQDPGMELHLIHYSYGVNSTEKGDLSSESTVSRIRTEHFPLTLESARPSHTSQYLCASRGQGKGQPQHFGDGTRLSIL.